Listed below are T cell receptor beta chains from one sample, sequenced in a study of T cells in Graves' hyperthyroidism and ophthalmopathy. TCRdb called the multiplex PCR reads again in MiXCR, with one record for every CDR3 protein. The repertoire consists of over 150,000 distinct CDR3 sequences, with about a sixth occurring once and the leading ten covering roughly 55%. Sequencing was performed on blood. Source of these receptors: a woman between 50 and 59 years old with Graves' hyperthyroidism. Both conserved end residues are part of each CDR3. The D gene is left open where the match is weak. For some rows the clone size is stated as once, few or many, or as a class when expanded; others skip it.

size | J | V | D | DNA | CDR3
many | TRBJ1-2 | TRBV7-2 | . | TGTGCCAGCAGCTTAATGGCAGGACCTAACTATGGCTACACCTTC | CASSLMAGPNYGYTF
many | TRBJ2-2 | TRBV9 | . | TGTGCCAGCAGCGTCACGCCGGGGGCTAGGGGAGGGATCGGGGAGCTGTTTTTT | CASSVTPGARGGIGELFF
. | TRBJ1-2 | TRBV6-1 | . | TGTGCCAGCAGTGAAGCGTCCGGGCTTAACTATGGCTACACCTTC | CASSEASGLNYGYTF
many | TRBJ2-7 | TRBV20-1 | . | TGCAGTGCTAGAGATTTGAGGACCCCCTACGAGCAGTACTTC | CSARDLRTPYEQYF
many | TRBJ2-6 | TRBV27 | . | TGTGCCAGCAGACCCCGGGACGGAGTTTCTGGGGCCAACGTCCTGACTTTC | CASRPRDGVSGANVLTF
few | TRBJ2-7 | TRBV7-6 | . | TGTGCCAGCAGCGCAGACAGTACCTACGAGCAGTACTTC | CASSADSTYEQYF
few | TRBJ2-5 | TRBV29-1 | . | TGCAGCCTCCGGAAAGGCCGGTTGGAGACCCAGTACTTC | CSLRKGRLETQYF
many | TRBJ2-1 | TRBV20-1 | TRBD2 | TGCAGTGCTTCCCGGGTAGCGGGACTGCATGAGCAGTTCTTC | CSASRVAGLHEQFF
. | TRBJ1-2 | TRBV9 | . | TGTGCCAGCAGCCCAGACCTAACGGGACGGTTGAACTATGGCTACACCTTC | CASSPDLTGRLNYGYTF
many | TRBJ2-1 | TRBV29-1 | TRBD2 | TGCAGCGTTAATCGGCCTAGCGGGAGGCACTACAATGAGCAGTTCTTC | CSVNRPSGRHYNEQFF
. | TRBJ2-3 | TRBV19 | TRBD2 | TGTGCCAGTAGTATAAAGTTGAGCGGGAGGGCCTCGGGTGTGACAGATACGCAGTATTTT | CASSIKLSGRASGVTDTQYF
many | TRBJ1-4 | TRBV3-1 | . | TGTGCCAGCAGCCCCTTTAACGGGAATGAAAAACTGTTTTTT | CASSPFNGNEKLFF
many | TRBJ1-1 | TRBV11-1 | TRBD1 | TGTGCCAGCAGCTCAGGGGGGGACACTGAAGCTTTCTTT | CASSSGGDTEAFF
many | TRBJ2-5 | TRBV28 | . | TGTGCCAGCAGTCCCCAAGACGAGCAAGAGACCCAGTACTTC | CASSPQDEQETQYF
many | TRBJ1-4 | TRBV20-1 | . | TGCAGTGCTAGAGACCCTGGGGCCGGGAATGAAAAACTGTTTTTT | CSARDPGAGNEKLFF
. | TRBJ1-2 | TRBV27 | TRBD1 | TGTGCCAGCAGTTCCTCATCGACAGGGGGGGACTATGGCTACACCTTC | CASSSSSTGGDYGYTF
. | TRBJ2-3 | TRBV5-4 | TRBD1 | TGTGCCAGCAGCGGGACAGTGGGCTCAGATACGCAGTATTTT | CASSGTVGSDTQYF
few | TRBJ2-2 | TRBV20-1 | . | TGCAGTGCTCTACCGGGCCAGAACACCGGGGAGCTGTTTTTT | CSALPGQNTGELFF
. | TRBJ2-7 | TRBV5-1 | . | TGCGCCAGCCGACTCATCTACGAGCAGTACTTC | CASRLIYEQYF
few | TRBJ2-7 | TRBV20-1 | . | TGCAGTGCATGGACGGACAGATCCTACGAGCAGTACTTC | CSAWTDRSYEQYF
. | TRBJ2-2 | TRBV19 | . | TGTGCCAGTTGGCAAGTAAACACCGGGGAGCTGTTTTTT | CASWQVNTGELFF
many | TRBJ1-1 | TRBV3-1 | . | TGTGCCAGCAGCCAAGACAGGGGACGCGAGGCTTTCTTT | CASSQDRGREAFF
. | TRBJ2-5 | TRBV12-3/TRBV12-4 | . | TGTGCCAGCAGCCAATCTGGTCTGTCCGGGGAGACCCAGTACTTC | CASSQSGLSGETQYF
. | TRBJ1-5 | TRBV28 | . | TGTGCCAGCCACGTCGTTGCCCAGGGGCCGACGGGGCCCCAGCATTTT | CASHVVAQGPTGPQHF
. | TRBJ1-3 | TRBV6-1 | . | TGTGCCAGCACTGGGGTACCCTTCTCTGGAAACACCATATATTTT | CASTGVPFSGNTIYF
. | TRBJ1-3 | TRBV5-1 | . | TGCGCCAGCAGCTTGGATCCGGGGCTAAGCAACGGAAACACCATATATTTT | CASSLDPGLSNGNTIYF
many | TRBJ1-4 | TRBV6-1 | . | TGTGCCAGCAGTTACGGGTCTGCAACTAATGAAAAACTGTTTTTT | CASSYGSATNEKLFF
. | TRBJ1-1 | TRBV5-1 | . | TGCGCCAGCGGCAGTGACGGAAAGAACACTGAAGCTTTCTTT | CASGSDGKNTEAFF
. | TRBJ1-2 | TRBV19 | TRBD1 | TGTGCCAGTAGTATAGACGGACAGGGGGGATACAACTATGGCTACACCTTC | CASSIDGQGGYNYGYTF
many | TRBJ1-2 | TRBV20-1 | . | TGCAGTGCTAGAGAGAGATTGAACGTGGAGGGGGTCTATGGCTACACCTTC | CSARERLNVEGVYGYTF
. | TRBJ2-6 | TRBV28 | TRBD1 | TGTGCCAGCAGGGGACAGATAAACTCTGGGGCCAACGTCCTGACTTTC | CASRGQINSGANVLTF
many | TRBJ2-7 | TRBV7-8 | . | TGTGCCAGCAGCTCCAGGTGGGGTCCAACCGGGGAGTACGAGCAGTACTTC | CASSSRWGPTGEYEQYF
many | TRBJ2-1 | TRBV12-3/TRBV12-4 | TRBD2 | TGTGCCAGCAGTCCTCCACGGACTAGCGGAAACAATGAGCAGTTCTTC | CASSPPRTSGNNEQFF
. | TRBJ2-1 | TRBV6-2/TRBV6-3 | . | TGTGCCACAACGATTACCAGGGAGCAGTTCTTC | CATTITREQFF
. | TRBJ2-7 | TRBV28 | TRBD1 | TGTGCCAGCAGTATGGGACAGAGGCAGTACTTC | CASSMGQRQYF
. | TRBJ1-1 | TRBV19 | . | TGTGCCAGTAGTGTGGCAGGCCTGAACACTGAAGCTTTCTTT | CASSVAGLNTEAFF
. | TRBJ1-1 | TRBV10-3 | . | TGTGCCATCAGGGTTCAGGTAGACACTGAAGCTTTCTTT | CAIRVQVDTEAFF
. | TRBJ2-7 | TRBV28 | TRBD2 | TGTGCCAGCAGTATAGCGGGACTTAGTTACGAGCAGTACTTC | CASSIAGLSYEQYF
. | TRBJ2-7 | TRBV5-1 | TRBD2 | TGCGCCAGCAGCTTAGCGGGAGACGAGCAGTACTTC | CASSLAGDEQYF
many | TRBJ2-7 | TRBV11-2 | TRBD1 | TGTGCCAGCAGCCCACCTCCAGGGGGCGAGCAGTACTTC | CASSPPPGGEQYF
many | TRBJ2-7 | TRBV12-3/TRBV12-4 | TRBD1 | TGTGCCAGCAGTCCCGGGACAGGGAAAGACTTCTACGAGCAGTACTTC | CASSPGTGKDFYEQYF
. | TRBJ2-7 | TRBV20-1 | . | TGCAGTGCTTCACCCTGGGGCTCCTACGAGCAGTACTTC | CSASPWGSYEQYF
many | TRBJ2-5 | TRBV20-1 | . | TGCAGTGCTCCCGGGGTCACAGGGACCCAAGAGACCCAGTACTTC | CSAPGVTGTQETQYF
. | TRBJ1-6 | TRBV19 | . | TGTGCCAGTAGTACCCCCTTGAATTCACCCCTCCACTTT | CASSTPLNSPLHF